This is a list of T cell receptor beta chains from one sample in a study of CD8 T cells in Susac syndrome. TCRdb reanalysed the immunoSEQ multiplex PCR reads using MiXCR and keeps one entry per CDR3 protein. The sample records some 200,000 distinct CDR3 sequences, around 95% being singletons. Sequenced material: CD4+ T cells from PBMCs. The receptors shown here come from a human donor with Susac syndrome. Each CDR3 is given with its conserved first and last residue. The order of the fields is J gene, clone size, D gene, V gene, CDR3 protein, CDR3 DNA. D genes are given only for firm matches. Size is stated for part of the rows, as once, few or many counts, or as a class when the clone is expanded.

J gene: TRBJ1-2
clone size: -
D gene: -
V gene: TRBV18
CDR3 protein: CASSGEFYGYTF
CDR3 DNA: TGTGCCAGCTCCGGAGAGTTCTATGGCTACACCTTC

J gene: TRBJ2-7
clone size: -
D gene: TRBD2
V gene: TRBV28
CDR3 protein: CASSPRLAGIYEQYF
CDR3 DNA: TGTGCCAGCAGTCCACGACTAGCGGGTATCTACGAGCAGTACTTC

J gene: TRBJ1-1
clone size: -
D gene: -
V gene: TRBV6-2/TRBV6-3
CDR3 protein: CASSLYGGTEAFF
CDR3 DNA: TGTGCCAGCAGCCTTTATGGAGGAACTGAAGCTTTCTTT

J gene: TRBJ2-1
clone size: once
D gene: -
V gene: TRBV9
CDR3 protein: CASSVDAGGLNNEQFF
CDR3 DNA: TGTGCCAGCAGCGTAGATGCTGGGGGGTTAAACAATGAGCAGTTCTTC

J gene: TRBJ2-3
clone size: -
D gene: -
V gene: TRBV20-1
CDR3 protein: CSAESWGVADTQYF
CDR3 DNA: TGCAGTGCCGAGAGTTGGGGGGTGGCAGATACGCAGTATTTT

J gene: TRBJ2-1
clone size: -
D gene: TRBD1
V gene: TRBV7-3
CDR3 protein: CASSLNRGVNNEQFF
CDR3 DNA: TGTGCCAGCAGCTTAAACAGGGGTGTGAACAATGAGCAGTTCTTC

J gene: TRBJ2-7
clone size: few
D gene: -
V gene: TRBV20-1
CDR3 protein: CSARDLGSYEQYF
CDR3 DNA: TGCAGTGCTAGAGATCTCGGCTCCTACGAGCAGTACTTC

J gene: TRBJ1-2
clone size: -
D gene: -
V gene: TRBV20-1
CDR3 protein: CSARIPGQRNYGYTF
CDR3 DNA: TGCAGTGCTAGAATCCCCGGACAGAGAAACTATGGCTACACCTTC

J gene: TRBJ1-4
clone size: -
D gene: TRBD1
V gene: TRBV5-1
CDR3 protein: CASSLTGTGPNEKLFF
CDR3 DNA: TGCGCCAGCAGCTTAACCGGGACAGGCCCTAATGAAAAACTGTTTTTT

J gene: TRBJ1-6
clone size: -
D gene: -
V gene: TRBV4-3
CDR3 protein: CASSQDVGRGYNSPLHF
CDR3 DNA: TGCGCCAGCAGCCAAGATGTGGGAAGGGGCTATAATTCACCCCTCCACTTT

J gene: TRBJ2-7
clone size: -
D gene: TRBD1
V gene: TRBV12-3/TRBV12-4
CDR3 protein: CASTPDRAYEQYF
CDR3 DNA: TGTGCCAGCACCCCCGACAGGGCCTACGAGCAGTACTTC

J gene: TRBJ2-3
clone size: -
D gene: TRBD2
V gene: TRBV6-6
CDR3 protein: CASSYAGGRTDTQYF
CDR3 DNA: TGTGCCAGCAGTTACGCGGGGGGGCGCACAGATACGCAGTATTTT

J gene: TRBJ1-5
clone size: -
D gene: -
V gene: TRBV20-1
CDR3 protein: CSAKPGEMSNQPQHF
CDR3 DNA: TGCAGTGCTAAGCCTGGGGAGATGAGCAATCAGCCCCAGCATTTT

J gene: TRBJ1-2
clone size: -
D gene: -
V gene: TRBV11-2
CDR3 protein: CASSLERGSYGYTF
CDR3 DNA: TGTGCCAGCAGCTTAGAAAGGGGATCCTATGGCTACACCTTC

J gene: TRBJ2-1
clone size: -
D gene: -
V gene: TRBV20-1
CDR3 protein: CSARDQRGNYNEQFF
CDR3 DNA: TGCAGTGCTAGAGATCAACGGGGGAACTACAATGAGCAGTTCTTC

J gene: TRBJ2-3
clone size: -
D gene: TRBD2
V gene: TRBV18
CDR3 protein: CASSRNVAGKLTDTQYF
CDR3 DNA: TGTGCCAGCTCACGAAATGTAGCGGGGAAACTCACAGATACGCAGTATTTT

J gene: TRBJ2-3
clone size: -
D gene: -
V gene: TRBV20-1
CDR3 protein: CSAGILRPDTQYF
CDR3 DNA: TGCAGTGCTGGAATTCTGCGTCCAGATACGCAGTATTTT

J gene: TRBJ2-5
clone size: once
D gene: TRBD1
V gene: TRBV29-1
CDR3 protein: CSVETGQGEVETQYF
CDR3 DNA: TGCAGCGTTGAAACTGGACAGGGGGAAGTAGAGACCCAGTACTTC

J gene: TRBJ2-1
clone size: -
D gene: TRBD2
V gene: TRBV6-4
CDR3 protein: CASSAGTSGGTHNEQFF
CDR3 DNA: TGTGCCAGCAGCGCCGGGACTAGCGGAGGGACACACAATGAGCAGTTCTTC

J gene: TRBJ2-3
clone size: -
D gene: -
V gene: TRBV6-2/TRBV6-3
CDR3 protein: CASRGGTDSQYF
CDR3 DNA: TGTGCCAGTCGAGGGGGGACTGACTCACAGTATTTT

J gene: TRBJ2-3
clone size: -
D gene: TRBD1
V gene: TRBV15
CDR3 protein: CATSRETGSDTQYF
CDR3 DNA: TGTGCCACCAGCAGAGAGACAGGGTCAGATACGCAGTATTTT

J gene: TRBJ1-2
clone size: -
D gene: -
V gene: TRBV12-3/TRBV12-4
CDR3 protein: CASTTAMLGYTF
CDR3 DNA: TGTGCCAGCACTACGGCGATGTTAGGCTACACCTTC

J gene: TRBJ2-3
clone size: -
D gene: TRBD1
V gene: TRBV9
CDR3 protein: CASSVVGGWSDTQYF
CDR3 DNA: TGTGCCAGCAGCGTAGTAGGGGGCTGGTCAGATACGCAGTATTTT

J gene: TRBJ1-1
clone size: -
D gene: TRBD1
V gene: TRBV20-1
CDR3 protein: CSARGRGTGAEAFF
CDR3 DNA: TGCAGTGCTAGAGGAAGAGGGACAGGCGCTGAAGCTTTCTTT

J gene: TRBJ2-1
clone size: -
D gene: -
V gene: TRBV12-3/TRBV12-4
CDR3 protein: CASSNRDHNEQFF
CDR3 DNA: TGTGCCAGCAGTAACCGGGACCACAATGAGCAGTTCTTC

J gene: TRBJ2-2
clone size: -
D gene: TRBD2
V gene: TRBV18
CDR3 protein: CASSPGLADGELFF
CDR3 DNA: TGTGCCAGCTCTCCTGGACTAGCTGACGGGGAGCTGTTTTTT

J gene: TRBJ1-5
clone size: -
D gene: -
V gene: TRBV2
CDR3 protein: CASTEDGMSNQPQHF
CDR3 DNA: TGTGCCAGCACTGAGGACGGCATGAGCAATCAGCCCCAGCATTTT

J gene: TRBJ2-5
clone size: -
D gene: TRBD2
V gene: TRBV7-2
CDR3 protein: CASTQRGFETQYF
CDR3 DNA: TGTGCCAGCACCCAGCGGGGCTTTGAGACCCAGTACTTC

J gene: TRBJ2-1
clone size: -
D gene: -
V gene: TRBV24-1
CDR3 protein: CATASNREGRGNEQFF
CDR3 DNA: TGTGCCACGGCTTCCAACAGGGAGGGGCGAGGGAATGAGCAGTTCTTC

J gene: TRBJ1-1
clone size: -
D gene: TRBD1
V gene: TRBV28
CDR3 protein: CASRRQGRKEAFF
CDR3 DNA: TGTGCCAGCAGGCGACAGGGGAGAAAAGAAGCTTTCTTT

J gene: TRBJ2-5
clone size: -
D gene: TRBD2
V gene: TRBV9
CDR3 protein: CASSVTSGQETQYF
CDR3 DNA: TGTGCCAGCAGCGTGACTAGCGGTCAAGAGACCCAGTACTTC

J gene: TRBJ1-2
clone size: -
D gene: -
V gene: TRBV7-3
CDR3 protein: CASSLKGGDNNGYTF
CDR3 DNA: TGTGCCAGCAGCTTAAAGGGGGGGGACAATAATGGCTACACCTTC

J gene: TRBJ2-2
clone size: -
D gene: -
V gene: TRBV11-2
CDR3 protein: CASSGPPVFGTGELFF
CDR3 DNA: TGTGCCAGCAGCGGACCCCCGGTGTTCGGTACCGGGGAGCTGTTTTTT

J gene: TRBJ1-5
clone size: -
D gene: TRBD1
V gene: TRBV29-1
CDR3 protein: CSVGGQGANQPQHF
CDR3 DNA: TGCAGCGTTGGGGGACAGGGCGCCAATCAGCCCCAGCATTTT

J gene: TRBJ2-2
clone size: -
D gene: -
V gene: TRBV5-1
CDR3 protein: CASSLAPGELFF
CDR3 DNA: TGCGCCAGCAGCTTGGCCCCCGGGGAGCTGTTTTTT

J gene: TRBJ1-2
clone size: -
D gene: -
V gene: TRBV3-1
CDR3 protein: CASSQGDTGHGGYTF
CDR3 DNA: TGTGCCAGCAGCCAGGGGGATACGGGACATGGTGGCTACACCTTC

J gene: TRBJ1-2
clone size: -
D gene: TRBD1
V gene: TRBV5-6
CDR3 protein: CASSAGQADGYTF
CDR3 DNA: TGTGCCAGCAGCGCAGGACAGGCTGATGGCTACACCTTC

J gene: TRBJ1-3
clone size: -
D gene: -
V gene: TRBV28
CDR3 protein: CASTPATFSGNTIYF
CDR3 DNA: TGTGCCAGCACCCCTGCGACATTCTCTGGAAACACCATATATTTT

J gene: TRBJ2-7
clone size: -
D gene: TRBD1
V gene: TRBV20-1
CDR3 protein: CSARGGTGEGYEQYF
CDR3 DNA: TGCAGTGCTAGAGGGGGGACAGGGGAAGGCTACGAGCAGTACTTC

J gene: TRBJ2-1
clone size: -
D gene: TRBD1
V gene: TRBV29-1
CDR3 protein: CSVVTGWYNEQFF
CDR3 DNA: TGCAGCGTTGTGACAGGGTGGTACAATGAGCAGTTCTTC

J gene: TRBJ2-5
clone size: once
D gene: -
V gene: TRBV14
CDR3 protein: CASSQRTYFQETQYF
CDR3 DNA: TGTGCCAGCAGCCAAAGGACATACTTTCAAGAGACCCAGTACTTC

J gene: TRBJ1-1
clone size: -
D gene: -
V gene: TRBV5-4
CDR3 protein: CASSLDAEAFF
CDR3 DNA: TGTGCCAGCAGCTTGGACGCTGAAGCTTTCTTT

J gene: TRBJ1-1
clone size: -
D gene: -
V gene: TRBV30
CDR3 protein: CAWTKGGNTEAFF
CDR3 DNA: TGTGCCTGGACCAAAGGGGGGAACACTGAAGCTTTCTTT

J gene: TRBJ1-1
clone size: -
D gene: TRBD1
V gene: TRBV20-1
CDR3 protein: CSAPGTGPVGAFF
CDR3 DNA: TGCAGTGCTCCCGGGACAGGACCCGTCGGAGCTTTCTTT

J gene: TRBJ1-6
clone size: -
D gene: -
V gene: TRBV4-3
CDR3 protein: CASSQDPAGENSPLHF
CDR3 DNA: TGCGCCAGCAGCCAAGATCCGGCAGGAGAAAATTCACCCCTCCACTTT

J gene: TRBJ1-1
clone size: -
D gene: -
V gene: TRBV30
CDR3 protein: CACTGFYTEAFF
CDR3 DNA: TGTGCCTGTACGGGATTTTACACTGAAGCTTTCTTT

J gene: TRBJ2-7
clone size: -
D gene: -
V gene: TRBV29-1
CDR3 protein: CSVVADSYEQYF
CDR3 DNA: TGCAGCGTTGTAGCGGACTCCTACGAGCAGTACTTC

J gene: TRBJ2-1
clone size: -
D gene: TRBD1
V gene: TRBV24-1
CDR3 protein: CATSPHPGTGGRDEQFF
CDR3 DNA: TGTGCCACCAGTCCCCATCCGGGGACAGGGGGACGGGATGAGCAGTTCTTC

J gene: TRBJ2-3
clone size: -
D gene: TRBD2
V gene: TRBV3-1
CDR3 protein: CASSPGGRRITDTQYF
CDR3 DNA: TGTGCCAGCAGCCCCGGGGGGAGGCGGATCACAGATACGCAGTATTTT

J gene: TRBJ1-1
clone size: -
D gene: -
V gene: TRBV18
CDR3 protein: CASSPSGPNTEAFF
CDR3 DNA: TGTGCCAGCTCACCTTCGGGGCCGAACACTGAAGCTTTCTTT

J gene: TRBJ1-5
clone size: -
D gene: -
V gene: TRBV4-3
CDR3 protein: CASSRDSDQPQHF
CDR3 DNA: TGCGCCAGCAGCCGCGACAGTGATCAGCCCCAGCATTTT

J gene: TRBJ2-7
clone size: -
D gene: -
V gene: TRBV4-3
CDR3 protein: CASSQVSGGPQYF
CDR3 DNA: TGCGCCAGCAGCCAAGTATCCGGGGGGCCGCAGTACTTC

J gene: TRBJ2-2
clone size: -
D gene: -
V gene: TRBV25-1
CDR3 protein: CASTGFVPTGELFF
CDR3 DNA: TGTGCCAGCACCGGCTTCGTACCCACCGGGGAGCTGTTTTTT

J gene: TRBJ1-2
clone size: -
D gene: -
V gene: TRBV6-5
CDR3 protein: CASSYWGQGRNYGYTF
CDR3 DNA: TGTGCCAGCAGTTACTGGGGGCAGGGGCGGAACTATGGCTACACCTTC

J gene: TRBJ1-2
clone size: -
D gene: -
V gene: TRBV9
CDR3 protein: CASSAPGNTGYGYTF
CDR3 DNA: TGTGCCAGCAGCGCCCCAGGGAATACAGGCTATGGCTACACCTTC